The TCR beta chain described here comes from a study of cytotoxic CD8 clonotypes in ibrutinib-treated CLL. Data came from immunoSEQ multiplex PCR; TCRdb stores just in-frame clones and leaves some out. Of around 160,000 clones listed, over 75% were seen once; the top ten hold more than 2.5%. The CDR3 runs 12 residues. V was trimmed by 5 bases and J by 9 bases, leaving 13 bases between them. Germline V CDR1 and CDR2: SGHVS, FQNEAQ. The rearrangement uses TRBV7-8 and TRBJ2-5; no clear D. The material was PBMCs, obtained at disease progression, from a patient treated with ibrutinib. The clonotype originates from a human donor with chronic lymphocytic leukemia. CDR3 bases: TGTGCCAGCAGCCCCCCGGGTTGGTCCCAGTACTTC. Translation: CASSPPGWSQYF.